The 30 T cell receptor beta chains below all came from one sample that was sequenced in a study of T cell responses to AZD1222 COVID-19 vaccine. Data came from immunoSEQ multiplex PCR; TCRdb stores just in-frame clones and leaves some out. The sample holds some 120,000 clones, approximately 85% seen once. The input for sequencing was peripheral blood, taken on day 0 of AZD1222 vaccination. These receptors all come from an adult in good health.

CDR3 sequence (DNA): TGTGCCAGCAGTTTATCACCCGCAGGCAATCAGCCCCAGCATTTT. It is translated as CASSLSPAGNQPQHF. This chain uses TRBV27 with TRBJ1-5; the D is unclear. The CDR3 has 15 amino acids. Germline V gives CDR1 MNHEY, CDR2 SMNVEV (reference sequence). V lost 0 bases and J lost 2, with 8 bases in between.

The V call is TRBV27, the J call TRBJ2-1, with D unclear. The germline CDR1 and CDR2 sequences are MNHEY and SMNVEV (reference sequence). V was cut by 4 bases and J by 0 bases, with 7 bases left in between. The CDR3 spans 14 residues. The CDR3 is CASSSLSSYNEQFF. CDR3 in DNA: TGTGCCAGCAGTTCCCTGAGCTCCTACAATGAGCAGTTCTTC.

The rearrangement joins TRBV24-1 to TRBJ1-3, with D perhaps matching TRBD1 (6 bases). There are 15 residues in the CDR3. Germline assignment: CDR1 KGHDR and CDR2 SFDVKD. Trimming took off 2 bases at V and 2 bases at J, with 9 bases between the two ends. CDR3 nucleotide sequence: TGTGCCACCAGTGATTCGGGGGGCCCTGGAAACACCATATATTTT. It codes for CATSDSGGPGNTIYF.

This chain connects TRBV3-1 (or the pseudogene TRBV3-2) to TRBJ1-5; possibly TRBD1 for D (6 bases). The CDR3 runs 13 residues. In germline, CDR1 is LGHDT, CDR2 YNNKEL (reference sequence). Between the trimmed V and J ends, which lost 2 bases and 7 bases, there was a span of 9 bases. CDR3 in amino acids: CASSQRGPQPQHF. The CDR3 DNA sequence: TGTGCCAGCAGCCAACGGGGGCCGCAGCCCCAGCATTTT.

The chain is built from TRBV9 and TRBJ1-2, with TRBD1 matching 8 bases. The CDR3 covers 14 residues. The V and J ends lost 0 bases and 6 bases, in that order; junction bases with no gene match: 4. The V gene's germline CDR1 is SGDLS and CDR2 YYNGEE. The CDR3 loop reads CASSVGRGPDGYTF. In nucleotides, the CDR3 is TGTGCCAGCAGCGTAGGCAGGGGGCCTGATGGCTACACCTTC.

The chain links TRBV5-4 to TRBJ1-1; the D is unclear. CDR1 is SGHNT, CDR2 YYREEE, per germline (reference sequence). V shed 7 bases and J shed 4 bases, with 8 bases lying between them. The CDR3 length is 11 residues. The CDR3 loop reads CASWQGTEAFF. The CDR3 DNA sequence: TGTGCCAGCTGGCAAGGCACTGAAGCTTTCTTT. Combining the CDR3 with reference TRBV5-4 and TRBJ1-1 gives the whole variable domain ETGVTQSPTHLIKTRGQQVTLRCSSQSGHNTVSWYQQALGQGPQFIFQYYREEENGRGNFPPRFSGLQFPNYSSELNVNALELDDSALYLCASWQGTEAFFGQGTRLTVV.

The V and J genes are TRBV27 and TRBJ2-1; no clear D gene. V lost 6 bases and J 3 bases, leaving 12 bases between the germline ends. This CDR3 is built from 14 residues. CDR1 MNHEY and CDR2 SMNVEV come from the germline V gene (reference sequence). The CDR3 DNA sequence: TGTGCCAGCAGCTCCCTGACCGACTACAATGAGCAGTTCTTC. Amino acid sequence: CASSSLTDYNEQFF.

This chain links TRBV5-1 with TRBJ1-1; weak D call: TRBD1 (6 bases). CDR1 is SGHRS and CDR2 is YFSETQ in the germline V gene. V was pared by 0 bases and J by 11 bases, with 14 bases between. There are 13 residues in the CDR3. The CDR3 is CASSLVITGSAFF. The DNA of the CDR3 is TGCGCCAGCAGCTTGGTTATTACAGGGTCGGCTTTCTTT.

The chain recombines TRBV6-5 with TRBJ1-4; 10 nucleotides match TRBD1. Germline assignment: CDR1 MNHEY and CDR2 SVGAGI. The CDR3 contains 13 residues. J lost 8 bases, V lost 5 bases, and 2 bases had no gene match. CDR3 amino acids: CASSRTGGEKLFF. As DNA, the CDR3 is TGTGCCAGCAGTCGGACAGGGGGAGAAAAACTGTTTTTT.

Comment on this clone: The junction departs from germline at one end; a sequencing error may be responsible. The chain combines TRBV7-2 with TRBJ2-1, with TRBD2 identical over 10 bases. The length of the CDR3 is 16 residues. The germline V gene encodes CDR1 SGHTA and CDR2 FQGNSA. The CDR3 sequence is CASSIAGGSRYNEQFF. In DNA, the CDR3 is TGTGCCAGCAGCATAGCGGGAGGCTCGAGGTACAATGAGCAGTTCTTC.

This sequence joins TRBV4-1 and TRBJ2-7; TRBD2 matches 8 bases. The CDR3 is 17 residues long. Germline CDR1 and CDR2: MGHRA and YSYEKL. Germline trimming cut 1 base from V and 2 bases from J; bases unmatched to any gene: 10. CDR3 sequence: CASSQVLAGIRTYEQYF. In DNA form, the CDR3 reads TGCGCCAGCAGCCAAGTCCTAGCGGGTATACGAACCTACGAGCAGTACTTC.

The chain uses TRBV6-5 and TRBJ1-2; D is possibly TRBD1 (5 bases). This CDR3 comprises 13 residues. CDR1 is MNHEY, CDR2 SVGAGI, per germline. Trimming cost V 9 bases and J 2 bases, with 13 bases left between them. Written as DNA, the CDR3 is TGTGCCAGTCAGCAGGGTGGCAACTATGGCTACACCTTC. It encodes CASQQGGNYGYTF.

J is TRBJ2-3 and V is TRBV18; D is possibly TRBD2 (6 bases). This CDR3 is 15 amino acids long. Germline V CDR1 and CDR2: KGHSH, LQKENI. V was pared by 6 bases and J by 4 bases, with 17 bases between. As DNA, the CDR3 is TGTGCCAGCTCCCCGCTGGGGGGAGAATCAGATACGCAGTATTTT. This gives the protein CASSPLGGESDTQYF.

The chain recombines TRBV10-3 with TRBJ1-5, with TRBD1 as a possible D gene (6 bases). Germline values: CDR1 ENHRY, CDR2 SYGVKD. CDR3 size: 11 residues. V lost 11 bases, J lost 7 bases, and 12 bases lay in between. CDR3 DNA: TGTGCCCCGGGGGGCGACCAGCCCCAGCATTTT. Translating it yields CAPGGDQPQHF.

The V call is TRBV10-3, the J call TRBJ2-2; D possibly corresponds to TRBD1 (6 bases). V dropped 7 bases and J dropped 5 bases, with 14 bases sitting between them. The germline V gene encodes CDR1 ENHRY and CDR2 SYGVKD. This CDR3 is built from 14 residues. CDR3 DNA: TGTGCCATCACAGGGGTCTTGGTGACCGGGGAGCTGTTTTTT. It specifies CAITGVLVTGELFF.

The V call is TRBV4-1, the J call TRBJ1-1, with no clear D. Germline values: CDR1 MGHRA, CDR2 YSYEKL. V gave up 1 base and J gave up 2 bases, with 11 bases separating them. The CDR3 covers 15 residues. This CDR3 reads CASSQGYPENTEAFF. CDR3 bases: TGCGCCAGCAGCCAAGGCTACCCGGAAAACACTGAAGCTTTCTTT.

The chain uses TRBV6-2 or TRBV6-3 and TRBJ1-5; TRBD1 might be the D (6 bases). Per the germline V gene, CDR1 is MNHEY and CDR2 is SVGEGT. CDR3 length: 15 residues. Trimming shortened V by 2 bases and J by 2 bases, and 10 bases separated the two germline ends. For the CDR3, the DNA is TGTGCCAGCAGTTACCTACAGGGAGGCAATCAGCCCCAGCATTTT. Its protein product is CASSYLQGGNQPQHF.

The chain has TRBV7-3 and TRBJ1-1; D not certain. The germline V gene has CDR1 SGHTA and CDR2 FQGTGA. This CDR3 is built from 13 residues. V lost 4 bases to trimming and J lost 1 base, with 7 bases between them. CDR3 nucleotides: TGTGCCAGCAGCTACGACGGGAACACTGAAGCTTTCTTT. It yields the protein CASSYDGNTEAFF.

This clone was observed a single time. V usage is TRBV21-1 and J usage is TRBJ2-7. TRBV21-1 represents a pseudogene. The CDR3 length is 16 residues. CDR3 sequence reads: CASSKDGARISYEQYF. CDR3 sequence (DNA): TGTGCCAGCAGCAAAGACGGGGCGAGGATCTCCTACGAGCAGTACTTC.

The genes are TRBV2 and TRBJ2-3; D uncertain. Germline V CDR1 and CDR2: SNHLY, FYNNEI. CDR3 size: 16 residues. The V gene lost 3 bases and the J gene lost 2 bases, with 15 bases spanning the gap. CDR3 amino acids: CASSDSLAAFTDTQYF. Here the CDR3 DNA reads TGTGCCAGCAGTGATTCTTTAGCCGCCTTCACAGATACGCAGTATTTT.

V is TRBV3-1 (or the pseudogene TRBV3-2) and J is TRBJ1-5; a weak D match, TRBD1 (5 bases). The CDR3 sequence is 16 residues long. Trimming pared 0 bases from V and 6 bases from J, leaving 15 bases between. Germline V gene lookup returns CDR1 LGHDT and CDR2 YNNKEL (reference sequence). Here the CDR3 reads CASSQDRLRDGQPQHF. The CDR3 DNA is TGTGCCAGCAGCCAAGATAGGCTCAGGGACGGTCAGCCCCAGCATTTT.

V and J are TRBV7-9 and TRBJ1-1; tentative D call: TRBD1 (6 bases). With 6 bases removed from V and 1 base from J, the gap between germline ends came to 15 bases. Germline CDR1 and CDR2: SEHNR and FQNEAQ (reference sequence). This CDR3 spans 15 amino acids. For the CDR3, the DNA is TGTGCCAGCAGTCAGCTCCGGGGGCCGAACACTGAAGCTTTCTTT. Its protein is CASSQLRGPNTEAFF. The full variable domain, in which reference TRBV7-9 and TRBJ1-1 provide the parts outside the CDR3, is DTGVSQNPRHKITKRGQNVTFRCDPISEHNRLYWYRQTLGQGPEFLTYFQNEAQLEKSRLLSDRFSAERPKGSFSTLEIQRTEQGDSAMYLCASSQLRGPNTEAFFGQGTRLTVV.

This clone was detected only once. The chain carries TRBV19 and TRBJ1-6; D ambiguous. This CDR3 is 14 amino acids long. With 4 bases removed from V and 9 bases from J, the gap between germline ends came to 13 bases. Germline V gene lookup returns CDR1 LNHDA and CDR2 SQIVND (reference sequence). The DNA of the CDR3 is TGTGCCAGTAGTAAGGGAGATCGGGCTTCACCCCTCCACTTT. Its translation is CASSKGDRASPLHF.

This clone was observed a single time. The rearrangement links TRBV7-9 to TRBJ1-4; 7 positions match TRBD1. The CDR3 is 15 residues long. Trimming cost V 3 bases and J 2 bases; bases outside gene matches: 3. CDR1 is SEHNR and CDR2 is FQNEAQ in the germline V gene (reference sequence). CDR3 sequence (DNA): TGTGCCAGCAGCTTTGACAGGGCCACTAATGAAAAACTGTTTTTT. Its translation is CASSFDRATNEKLFF.

The CDR3 nucleotides read TGCGCCAGCAGCCAAGTTAGCGGTCGCAATGAGCAGTTCTTC. Translating gives CASSQVSGRNEQFF. The chain employs TRBV4-3 and TRBJ2-1; weak D call: TRBD2 (6 bases). The CDR3 is 14 residues long. Trimming removed 1 base from V and 6 bases from J, with 10 bases in between. Germline CDR1 and CDR2: LGHNA and YSLEER.

The chain joins TRBV7-2 to TRBJ1-1; the D gene is possibly TRBD1 (6 bases). The CDR3 totals 15 residues. V was shortened by 2 bases and J by 1 base, with 11 bases between the two germline ends. Germline CDR1 is SGHTA and CDR2 is FQGNSA. CDR3: CASSLHRVGNTEAFF. As DNA, the CDR3 is TGTGCCAGCAGCTTACACAGGGTCGGGAACACTGAAGCTTTCTTT.

The sample holds a few counts of this clone. V gene TRBV15 combines with J gene TRBJ2-7, with 8 bases that match TRBD2. After removal of 2 bases from V and 3 bases from J, the junction contained 3 bases not matched to a gene. Germline loops: CDR1 LNHNV, CDR2 YYDKDF (reference sequence). The CDR3 totals 14 residues. DNA for the CDR3: TGTGCCACCAGCAGACTTGCGGGAGGCTACGAGCAGTACTTC. Translation gives CATSRLAGGYEQYF.

The chain is built from TRBV2 and TRBJ1-6; D possibly corresponds to TRBD1 (6 bases). CDR3 length: 14 amino acids. The germline CDR1 and CDR2 sequences are SNHLY and FYNNEI. V gave up 7 bases and J gave up 7 bases, with 14 bases separating them. The CDR3, as DNA: TGTGCCAGCACCCGGCAGGGGAGGAATTCACCCCTCCACTTT. It specifies CASTRQGRNSPLHF. The full variable domain, rest sourced from reference TRBV2 and TRBJ1-6, is EPEVTQTPSHQVTQMGQEVILRCVPISNHLYFYWYRQILGQKVEFLVSFYNNEISEKSEIFDDQFSVERPDGSNFTLKIRSTKLEDSAMYFCASTRQGRNSPLHFGNGTRLTVT.

The genes are TRBV5-1 and TRBJ1-3; D is unclear. Trimming left V 4 bases short and J 0 bases short, with 8 bases between. The germline V gene has CDR1 SGHRS and CDR2 YFSETQ. There are 14 residues in the CDR3. The CDR3 DNA is TGCGCCAGCAGCATAGGGTCCTCTGGAAACACCATATATTTT. Amino acid sequence: CASSIGSSGNTIYF.

The rearrangement uses TRBV5-4 and TRBJ2-7, with TRBD1 matching over 7 bases. Trimming at V came to 4 bases and at J to 5 bases, leaving 6 bases not matched to a gene. CDR3 length: 13 amino acids. Germline-derived CDR1 and CDR2 are SGHNT and YYREEE (reference sequence). The CDR3 bases are TGTGCCAGCAGCACCGTGACAGGGAACGAGCAGTACTTC. Its protein product is CASSTVTGNEQYF.